This TCR beta chain comes out of a study of shared clonotypes between healthy human individuals. Measured with immunoSEQ multiplex PCR; TCRdb has only the in-frame clones, and not every one. Of millions of clones detected, approximately 95% appear once; the ten largest clones hold about 0.37%. Losses at the gene ends were 8 bases for V and 2 bases for J; bases not matched to a gene: 7. This CDR3 region has 16 residues. The V gene's germline CDR1 is SNHLY and CDR2 FYNNEI. The sequence was obtained from a man between 18 and 35 years old in good health. Some clones in this sample may be carry-over from other donors' samples. V and J are TRBV2 and TRBJ1-5, with 12 bases that match TRBD1. The sample consisted of naive CD4+ T cells from PBMCs. Sample subset: CD45RA+ positively selected. The CDR3 reads CASRDRGRWGNQPQHF. CDR3 nucleotides: TGTGCCAGCCGGGACAGGGGGCGGTGGGGCAATCAGCCCCAGCATTTT.